This entry describes one T cell receptor beta chain. Its antigen is still unknown. This record comes from a study of vaccination effects on CD4 cells after COVID-19. CDR1 is LNHDA, CDR2 SQIVND, per germline (reference sequence). V shed 5 bases and J shed 0 bases, with 11 bases lying between them. There are 15 residues in the CDR3. Sequencing in the ViraFEST assay came after antigen-specific CD4+ T cells had been expanded with viral peptide pools, which were used to stimulate PBMC. Cultured cells yielded isolated CD4+ T cells after 10 days. Participants each got two BNT162b2 or mRNA-1273 vaccine doses. PBMC were cultured at a few million per well with roughly 10 IU/ml IL-2 and 7.5 to 10 ug/ml peptides. The authors replaced half the medium with IL-2 medium on days 3 and 7. Some clones are missing from TCRdb's copy, which holds only in-frame ones; the method was immunoSEQ multiplex PCR. The data show around 22,000 clones, with approximately 76% seen just once and around 8.4% held by the top ten.

The receptor was derived from a human donor who received a COVID-19 vaccine. This chain uses TRBV19 with TRBJ1-5; TRBD1 might be the D (5 bases). The sample consisted of CD4+ T cells from PBMCs cultured with HCoV-229E spike peptides, taken after COVID-19 vaccination. The DNA of the CDR3 is TGTGCCAGTAGTGACAGCCTAGATAGCAATCAGCCCCAGCATTTT. This codes for CASSDSLDSNQPQHF.